This T cell receptor beta chain stems from a study of cytomegalovirus exposure and HLA in healthy donors. Study observations and caveats: High sensitivity and specificity were reportedly achieved when the classifier diagnosed cytomegalovirus status. Cytomegalovirus association was listed for approximately 150 TCR beta chains. Accurate prediction of HLA-A and HLA-B alleles (for most subjects) was reportedly achieved from TCR beta sequences.

The count of this clone is one. Antigen specificity is unknown. Within the sample, other DNA sequences also encode this same CDR3. PCR amplification relied on 60 Vbeta primers (plus 13 Jbeta primers). Sequencing used immunoSEQ multiplex PCR; TCRdb keeps in-frame clones, though not all of them. The sample carries tens of thousands of clones, approximately 88% recorded once. V dropped 1 base and J dropped 0; count of bases not matched to a gene: 3. CDR1 and CDR2 from the germline V gene are SGDLS and YYNGEE. This CDR3 has 15 amino acids. This sequence joins TRBV9 and TRBJ2-7; 8 positions match TRBD2. Sequencing input: PBMCs. The receptor was derived from a man between 18 and 29 years old in good health and CMV-seronegative. CDR3 nucleotide sequence: TGTGCCAGCAGCGTATCTGGGACTAGCTCCTACGAGCAGTACTTC. This encodes CASSVSGTSSYEQYF.